This is a list of T cell receptor beta chains from one sample in a study of cytomegalovirus exposure and HLA in healthy donors. Libraries were prepared by immunoSEQ multiplex PCR; TCRdb keeps only in-frame clonotypes and omits some of them. This repertoire shows tens of thousands of clones, roughly 70% found once; its top ten account for about 2%. Sequencing input: PBMCs. The source of these receptors is a man aged 30-40 years in good health and CMV-seronegative. Each CDR3 is given with its conserved first and last residue. D genes are given only for firm matches. Clone size is shown for a subset of rows, as once, few, many or a class of expanded clone.

abundance,v_gene,j_gene,d_gene,CDR3aa,CDR3nt
NA,TRBV10-3,TRBJ2-7,TRBD2,CAISGTSGEQYF,TGTGCCATCAGTGGGACTAGCGGCGAGCAGTACTTC
NA,TRBV5-1,TRBJ2-7,NA,CASSFRTEIYEQYF,TGCGCCAGCAGCTTTCGGACAGAAATCTACGAGCAGTACTTC
NA,TRBV12-2,TRBJ1-2,NA,CASRSTRDRGGGYTF,TGTGCAAGTCGCTCTACTAGGGACAGGGGAGGAGGCTACACCTTC
NA,TRBV6-1,TRBJ2-7,TRBD1,CASSEPRTGDDEQYF,TGTGCCAGCAGTGAACCTAGGACAGGGGATGACGAGCAGTACTTC
NA,TRBV7-2,TRBJ2-1,NA,CASSFTYNEQFF,TGTGCCAGCAGCTTTACCTATAATGAGCAGTTCTTC
NA,TRBV2,TRBJ2-7,NA,CALGLPSSYEQYF,TGTGCCCTGGGACTCCCGAGCTCCTACGAGCAGTACTTC
NA,TRBV7-9,TRBJ1-2,TRBD1,CASSAYRGPSYGYTF,TGTGCCAGCAGCGCTTACAGGGGGCCTAGCTATGGCTACACCTTC
NA,TRBV7-9,TRBJ2-1,TRBD2,CASSFPLAGVGEQFF,TGTGCCAGCAGCTTCCCATTAGCGGGGGTGGGTGAGCAGTTCTTC
NA,TRBV19,TRBJ2-1,TRBD2,CASSIAGTSGGSRSSYNEQFF,TGTGCCAGTAGTATTGCCGGGACTAGCGGGGGGTCCCGAAGCTCCTACAATGAGCAGTTCTTC
NA,TRBV18,TRBJ2-1,TRBD1,CASSSPYGTGTNEQFF,TGTGCCAGCTCATCGCCTTACGGGACAGGGACCAATGAGCAGTTCTTC
few,TRBV5-1,TRBJ1-2,TRBD1,CASSLLGQTYGYTF,TGCGCCAGCAGCTTGCTGGGACAGACCTATGGCTACACCTTC
NA,TRBV7-2,TRBJ1-1,NA,CASSLVYSTEAFF,TGTGCCAGCAGCTTAGTTTACAGCACTGAAGCTTTCTTT
NA,TRBV6-1,TRBJ1-5,NA,CASSPAGGNNQPQHF,TGTGCCAGCAGTCCAGCGGGCGGAAACAATCAGCCCCAGCATTTT
NA,TRBV5-1,TRBJ2-3,NA,CASRDGTGTSTDTQYF,TGCGCCAGCAGGGATGGGACGGGGACTAGCACAGATACGCAGTATTTT
once,TRBV7-2,TRBJ2-5,TRBD2,CASSGASGRVGETQYF,TGTGCCAGCAGCGGAGCTAGCGGGAGGGTAGGAGAGACCCAGTACTTC
few,TRBV10-1,TRBJ1-3,NA,CASSDHSGNTIYF,TGCGCCAGCAGTGATCACTCTGGAAACACCATATATTTT
NA,TRBV18,TRBJ1-4,NA,CASSPEQGSYEKLFF,TGTGCCAGCTCACCCGAACAGGGATCGTACGAAAAACTGTTTTTT
NA,TRBV7-2,TRBJ2-7,TRBD1,CASSLMGQGPYEQYF,TGTGCCAGCAGCTTAATGGGACAGGGCCCCTACGAGCAGTACTTC
NA,TRBV7-3,TRBJ2-1,NA,CASSPDSWAYNEQFF,TGTGCCAGCAGCCCCGACTCTTGGGCCTACAATGAGCAGTTCTTC
NA,TRBV4-1,TRBJ1-5,NA,CASSQGLGADQPQHF,TGCGCCAGCAGCCAAGGGCTGGGGGCCGATCAGCCCCAGCATTTT
NA,TRBV28,TRBJ2-3,TRBD2,CASSLGGTQYF,TGTGCCAGCAGTTTGGGAGGGACGCAGTATTTT
NA,TRBV29-1,TRBJ1-2,TRBD1,CSVPGQGSDGYTF,TGCAGCGTCCCCGGACAGGGGTCGGATGGCTACACCTTC